This T cell receptor (beta chain) was recorded in a study of cytomegalovirus exposure and HLA in healthy donors. Study as a whole: Earlier findings included over 90 million unique TCR beta sequences obtained from 170 million or so T cells. Regarding the study as a whole: Common viral pathogens (according to a later analysis) appeared linked to several of the most significant clusters. A few chains tied to CMV proved CMV antigen-specific in vitro. Information on immune exposure was restricted to one variable (CMV serostatus).

As concerns this clone: The antigen is not known.

The CDR3 has 14 amino acids. Trimming cost V 6 bases and J 5 bases; bases outside gene matches: 5. Germline-derived CDR1 and CDR2 are SGHTA and FQGTGA. PCR primers comprised 60 Vbeta and 13 Jbeta primers. TCRdb's table, derived via immunoSEQ multiplex PCR, lists solely in-frame clones and lacks some. The repertoire holds around 140,000 clones, with around 73% as singletons. The sample was PBMCs. The chain has TRBV7-3 and TRBJ2-1; 9 positions agree with TRBD2. This TCR came from a female donor in good health and CMV-seronegative. In DNA, the CDR3 is TGTGCCAGCAGGGTGGCGGGGGGGAACAATGAGCAGTTCTTC. The encoded protein is CASRVAGGNNEQFF. The full variable domain, in which reference TRBV7-3 and TRBJ2-1 provide the parts outside the CDR3, is GAGVSQTPSNKVTEKGKYVELRCDPISGHTALYWYRQSLGQGPEFLIYFQGTGAADDSGLPNDRFFAVRPEGSVSTLKIQRTERGDSAVYLCASRVAGGNNEQFFGPGTRLTVL.